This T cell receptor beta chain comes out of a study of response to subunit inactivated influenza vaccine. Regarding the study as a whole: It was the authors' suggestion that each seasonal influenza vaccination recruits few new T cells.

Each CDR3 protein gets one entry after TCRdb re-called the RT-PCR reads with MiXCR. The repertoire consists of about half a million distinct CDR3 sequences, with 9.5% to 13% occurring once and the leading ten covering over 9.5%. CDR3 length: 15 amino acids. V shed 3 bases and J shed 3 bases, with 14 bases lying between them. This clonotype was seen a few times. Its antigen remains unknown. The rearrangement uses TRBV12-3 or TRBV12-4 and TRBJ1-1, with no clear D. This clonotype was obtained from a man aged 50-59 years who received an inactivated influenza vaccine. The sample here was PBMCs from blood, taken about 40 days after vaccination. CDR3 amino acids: CASSFRRVEYTEAFF. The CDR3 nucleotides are TGTGCCAGCAGTTTTCGGAGGGTGGAGTACACTGAAGCTTTCTTT.